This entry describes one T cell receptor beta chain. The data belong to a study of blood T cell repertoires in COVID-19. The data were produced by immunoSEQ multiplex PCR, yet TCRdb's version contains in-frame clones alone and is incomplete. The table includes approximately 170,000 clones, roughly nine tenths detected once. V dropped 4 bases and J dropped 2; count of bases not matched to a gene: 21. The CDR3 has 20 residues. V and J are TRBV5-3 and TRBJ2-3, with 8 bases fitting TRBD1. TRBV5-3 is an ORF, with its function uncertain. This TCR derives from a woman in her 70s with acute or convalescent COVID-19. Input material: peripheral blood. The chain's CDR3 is CARSEDESLMTGAFTDTQYF. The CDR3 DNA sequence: TGTGCCAGAAGCGAGGATGAGTCTCTTATGACAGGGGCTTTCACAGATACGCAGTATTTT.